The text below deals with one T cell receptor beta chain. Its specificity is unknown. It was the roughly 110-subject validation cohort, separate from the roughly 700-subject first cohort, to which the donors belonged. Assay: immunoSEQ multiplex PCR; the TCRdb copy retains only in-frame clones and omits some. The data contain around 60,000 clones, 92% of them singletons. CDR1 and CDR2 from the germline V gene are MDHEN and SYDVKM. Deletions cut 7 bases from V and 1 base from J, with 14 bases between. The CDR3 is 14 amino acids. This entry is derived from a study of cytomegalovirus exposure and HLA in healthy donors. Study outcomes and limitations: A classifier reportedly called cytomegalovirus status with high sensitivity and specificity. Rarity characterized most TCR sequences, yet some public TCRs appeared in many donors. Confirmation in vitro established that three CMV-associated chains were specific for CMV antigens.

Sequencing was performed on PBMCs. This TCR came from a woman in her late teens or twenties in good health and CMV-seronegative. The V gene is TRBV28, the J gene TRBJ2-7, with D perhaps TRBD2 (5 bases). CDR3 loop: CASNKDWGSYEQYF. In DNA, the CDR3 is TGTGCCAGCAACAAGGACTGGGGATCCTACGAGCAGTACTTC.